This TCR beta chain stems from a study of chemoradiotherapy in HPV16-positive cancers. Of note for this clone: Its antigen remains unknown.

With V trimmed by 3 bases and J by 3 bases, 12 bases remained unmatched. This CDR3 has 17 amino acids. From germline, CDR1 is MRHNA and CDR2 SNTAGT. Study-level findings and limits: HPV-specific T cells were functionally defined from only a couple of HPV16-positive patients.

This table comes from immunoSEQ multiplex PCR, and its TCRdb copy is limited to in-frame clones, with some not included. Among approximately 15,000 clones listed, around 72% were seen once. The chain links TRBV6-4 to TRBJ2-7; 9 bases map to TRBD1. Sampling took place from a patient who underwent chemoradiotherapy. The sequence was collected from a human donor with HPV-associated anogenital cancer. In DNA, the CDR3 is TGTGCCAGCAGTGATCAACAGGGGGCGCGGGTCTACTACGAGCAGTACTTC. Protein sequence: CASSDQQGARVYYEQYF.